These T cell receptor beta chains were read from a single sample in a study of patients and donors after allogeneic stem cell transplantation. TCRdb reprocessed the RT-PCR reads via MiXCR and lists one record per CDR3 protein. Counted here are 150,000 or so distinct CDR3 sequences, approximately 24% occurring once; the ten biggest clones make up 26%. Sample: blood, either unsorted or a sorted T cell fraction (not recorded which). The receptors shown here come from a human donor who was either an allogeneic HSCT recipient or a stem cell or donor lymphocyte infusion donor (not recorded which). It is not recorded whose cells these are; they may come from a transplant donor. Both conserved end residues are part of each CDR3. The D gene is left open where the match is weak. A row's size may be missing; if present it is once, few, many or a size class.

J gene,D gene,CDR3 length,clone size,V gene,CDR3 DNA,CDR3 protein
TRBJ1-5,NA,15,NA,TRBV3-1,TGTGCCAGCAGCCAAGGCAGTGGGATTAATCAGCCCCAGCATTTT,CASSQGSGINQPQHF
TRBJ2-1,TRBD2,17,few,TRBV20-1,TGCAGTGCTCCTCCCCGGACTAGCGGGTACTCCTACAATGAGCAGTTCTTC,CSAPPRTSGYSYNEQFF
TRBJ2-7,NA,18,NA,TRBV27,TGTGCCAGCAGTTTGGGCGGGGAGGACACTCCGAGCTCCTACGAGCAGTACTTC,CASSLGGEDTPSSYEQYF
TRBJ1-5,NA,12,few,TRBV12-5,TGTGCTAGTGGTTTGCCTGATCAGCCCCAGCATTTT,CASGLPDQPQHF
TRBJ1-2,NA,14,NA,TRBV5-1,TGCGCCAGCAGCCTGGAGGACAGCCTTTATGGCTACACCTTC,CASSLEDSLYGYTF
TRBJ1-1,TRBD1,15,NA,TRBV4-1,TGCGCCAGCAGCCAGAGACAGGGCTGGAACACTGAAGCTTTCTTT,CASSQRQGWNTEAFF
TRBJ1-1,NA,18,NA,TRBV12-3/TRBV12-4,TGTGCCAGCAGTTTAGTAGCTGGACGGTTCGGGCTGAACACTGAAGCTTTCTTT,CASSLVAGRFGLNTEAFF
TRBJ1-3,NA,16,NA,TRBV7-6,TGTGCCAGCAGCTTAATCGCCCGCAGCTCTGGAAACACCATATATTTT,CASSLIARSSGNTIYF
TRBJ2-1,NA,16,few,TRBV5-1,TGCGCCAGCAGCAACCCCGGCGGTAGCTCCTACAATGAGCAGTTCTTC,CASSNPGGSSYNEQFF
TRBJ2-6,NA,16,NA,TRBV5-1,TGCGCCAGCAGGTGGGGACACCTCTCTGGGGCCAACGTCCTGACTTTC,CASRWGHLSGANVLTF
TRBJ2-1,TRBD2,14,NA,TRBV10-2,TGCGCCAGCAGTGAGTCGCCGACTAGCGGGAGGGGGTTCTTC,CASSESPTSGRGFF
TRBJ2-3,NA,14,NA,TRBV5-1,TGCGCCAGCAGCTTGGGACGGGGCACAGATACGCAGTATTTT,CASSLGRGTDTQYF
TRBJ2-2,NA,12,NA,TRBV25-1,TGTGCCAGCAGTCGATTAGGCGGGGAGCTGTTTTTT,CASSRLGGELFF
TRBJ2-1,TRBD2,14,many,TRBV24-1,TGTGCCACCAGTCTAGCGGGAGAGGGCTATGAGCAGTTCTTC,CATSLAGEGYEQFF
TRBJ1-1,NA,13,NA,TRBV29-1,TGCAGCGTTGTCTCGCCAGGGATCACTGAAGCTTTCTTT,CSVVSPGITEAFF
TRBJ1-1,NA,13,few,TRBV2,TGTGCCAGCAGTCTAGGAGCCGGCACTGAAGCTTTCTTT,CASSLGAGTEAFF
TRBJ1-4,NA,20,NA,TRBV12-3/TRBV12-4,TGTGCCAGCAGTTTTTTCGTTCTAGGGGGTCACAGACCCCTTAATGAAAAACTGTTTTTT,CASSFFVLGGHRPLNEKLFF
TRBJ2-1,NA,12,few,TRBV5-1,TGCGCCAGCAGCTTGGACGCCAATGAGCAGTTCTTC,CASSLDANEQFF
TRBJ1-1,NA,17,NA,TRBV15,TGTGCCACCAGCAGGCCCAGGGAGGGGCCGCCAAACTCTGAAGCTTTCTTT,CATSRPREGPPNSEAFF
TRBJ1-2,NA,12,NA,TRBV29-1,TGCAGCGTTGCGGCAGTTAACTATGGCTACACCTTC,CSVAAVNYGYTF
TRBJ2-3,NA,14,NA,TRBV7-2,TGTGCCAGCAGCAGACTATCTAGCACAGATACGCAGTATTTT,CASSRLSSTDTQYF
TRBJ1-5,NA,16,few,TRBV5-5,TGTGCCAGCAGCTTGGGAGCAGGGTTTAGCAATCAGCCCCAGCATTTT,CASSLGAGFSNQPQHF
TRBJ2-7,NA,14,NA,TRBV13,TGTGCCAGCAGTTACAGGTCACCCTCCTACGAGCAGTACTTC,CASSYRSPSYEQYF
TRBJ2-7,TRBD2,14,many,TRBV12-3/TRBV12-4,TGTGCCAGCAGCACTAGGGAGCGGGGGTTGAGGCAGTACTTC,CASSTRERGLRQYF
TRBJ1-4,NA,21,few,TRBV5-6,TGTGCCAGCAGCCCGAACCCCCGGGGCAAGGTTGTGGAATTGACTAATGAAAAACTGTTTTTT,CASSPNPRGKVVELTNEKLFF
TRBJ2-3,TRBD2,15,few,TRBV5-1,TGCGCCAGCAGCGATACCGGGACTAGTCCAGATACGCAGTATTTT,CASSDTGTSPDTQYF
TRBJ2-2,TRBD2,14,NA,TRBV9,TGTGCCAGCAGCCCCAGACTAGCGGGCGGGGAGCTGTTTTTT,CASSPRLAGGELFF
TRBJ2-5,TRBD2,14,many,TRBV6-6,TGTGCCAGCACGTATGCGGGAGCCGGTTTGACCCAGTACTTC,CASTYAGAGLTQYF
TRBJ2-7,NA,15,NA,TRBV5-6,TGTGCCAGCAGTTACCGTCGACAGCCACCTGGCGAGCAGTACTTC,CASSYRRQPPGEQYF
TRBJ1-1,NA,14,few,TRBV12-3/TRBV12-4,TGTGCCAGCAGTTTTTTCGGGTGGTACACTGAAGCTTTCTTT,CASSFFGWYTEAFF
TRBJ1-5,NA,12,NA,TRBV20-1,TGCAGTGCTAGACCCCTCCGGGGTCCCCAGCATTTT,CSARPLRGPQHF
TRBJ1-1,TRBD1,14,many,TRBV7-9,TGTGCCAGCAGCTTTGGACAGGGGAATAATGAAGCTTTCTTT,CASSFGQGNNEAFF
TRBJ2-3,NA,17,NA,TRBV5-1,TGCGCCAGCAGCTTCCCCCTGGTCGGCGGGGGCACAGATACGCAGTATTTT,CASSFPLVGGGTDTQYF
TRBJ1-1,TRBD1,14,many,TRBV20-1,TGCAGTGCTAGAGAGGACAGGATGAACACTGAAGCTTTCTTT,CSAREDRMNTEAFF
TRBJ1-5,TRBD1,14,NA,TRBV7-9,TGTGCCAGCAGTTTAGGACAGGCAAATCAGCCCCAGCATTTT,CASSLGQANQPQHF
TRBJ1-3,NA,15,NA,TRBV12-3/TRBV12-4,TGTGCCAGCGGGAAAGCAGTGAACTCTGGAAACCCCATATATTTT,CASGKAVNSGNPIYF
TRBJ2-2,NA,13,many,TRBV5-1,TGCGCCAGCAGCCTAATGAACACCGGGGAGCTGTTTTTT,CASSLMNTGELFF